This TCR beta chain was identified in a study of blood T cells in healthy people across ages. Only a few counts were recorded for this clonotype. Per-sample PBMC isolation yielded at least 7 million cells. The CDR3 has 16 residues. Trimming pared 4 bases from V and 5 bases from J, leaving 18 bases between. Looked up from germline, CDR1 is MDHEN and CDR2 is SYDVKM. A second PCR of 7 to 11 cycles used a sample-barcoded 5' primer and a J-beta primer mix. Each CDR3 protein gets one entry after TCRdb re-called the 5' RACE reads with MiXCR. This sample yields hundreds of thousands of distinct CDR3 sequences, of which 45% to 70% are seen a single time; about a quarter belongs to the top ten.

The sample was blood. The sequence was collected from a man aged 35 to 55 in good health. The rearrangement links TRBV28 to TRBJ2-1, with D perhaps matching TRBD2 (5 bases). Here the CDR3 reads CASSYPTVGVHNEQFF. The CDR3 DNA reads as TGTGCCAGCAGTTACCCTACGGTCGGGGTCCACAATGAGCAGTTCTTC.